This T cell receptor beta chain was captured in a study of Graves' ophthalmopathy and Graves' hyperthyroidism. The CDR3 is 13 residues long. V was trimmed by 4 bases and J by 7 bases, leaving 14 bases between them. Comment on this clonotype: Its antigen is still unknown.

RNA transcripts were the template, and TCR beta CDR3 regions were amplified from them. The first-round RT-PCR employed HTBI primers together with the Qiagen OneStep RT-PCR kit. A multiplex PCR was then performed as the second round. Each CDR3 protein is one row after TCRdb ran MiXCR on the multiplex PCR reads. The sample holds about 740,000 distinct CDR3 sequences; roughly 41% are singletons and the top ten take about 40%. Study findings and constraints: It was with 65% to 71% sensitivity and about 72% specificity that the model predicted ophthalmopathy progression.

What was sequenced was peripheral blood. The V and J genes are TRBV12-3 or TRBV12-4 and TRBJ2-7; perhaps D is TRBD1 or TRBD2 (5 bases each). The sequence came from an adult man with Graves' ophthalmopathy. CDR3 nucleotides: TGTGCCAGCAGTTCTGGGGGACCGGGGGAGCAGTACTTC. Protein sequence: CASSSGGPGEQYF.